This T cell receptor (beta chain) was documented in a study of technical replicates of blood from a handful of donors. Per the germline V gene, CDR1 is MNHNS and CDR2 is SASEGT. The CDR3 runs to 15 residues. Trimming cost V 5 bases and J 8 bases; bases outside gene matches: 7. Profiled with immunoSEQ multiplex PCR; TCRdb holds only in-frame clones, not every one. The sample includes nearly 80,000 clones, 96% seen only once; the top ten take roughly 0.33%. This chain joins TRBV6-1 and TRBJ1-4; 11 positions agree with TRBD1. The sequenced sample consisted of T cells isolated from PBMCs. This sequence originates from a human donor in good health. CDR3 sequence reads: CASSRWTGGGEKLFF. CDR3 in DNA: TGTGCCAGCAGTAGATGGACAGGGGGCGGAGAAAAACTGTTTTTT.